What follows are 10 T cell receptor beta chains derived from one specimen sequenced in a study of identical twins. From the 5' RACE reads, TCRdb called clonotypes with MiXCR, one entry per CDR3 protein. The table shows about 240,000 distinct CDR3 sequences, with 10% to 15% occurring only once. These same records also appear under a second study, on yellow fever vaccine responses in identical twins.

Sequenced input: memory (CD45RO+) T cells sorted from blood. The source of these receptors is a woman under 30 in good health.

Many counts were recorded for this clonotype. V usage is TRBV27 and J usage is TRBJ2-3, with 12 bases lining up with TRBD1. Germline loops: CDR1 MNHEY, CDR2 SMNVEV (reference sequence). The CDR3 spans 18 residues. Unmatched junction bases numbered 7, after V lost 3 bases and J lost 0 bases. CDR3 nucleotide sequence: TGTGCCAGCAGTTTTGGGACAGGGGGCCGATTGAGCACAGATACGCAGTATTTT. It translates to CASSFGTGGRLSTDTQYF.

This chain connects TRBV12-3 or TRBV12-4 to TRBJ1-5, with D hard to call. The length of the CDR3 is 13 residues. Trimming shortened V by 5 bases and J by 3 bases, and 8 bases separated the two germline ends. CDR3 bases: TGTGCCAGCAGTGCCCGGGACAATCAGCCCCAGCATTTT. It encodes CASSARDNQPQHF.

CDR3 amino acids: CATSRDLRGNTEAFF. CDR3 DNA: TGTGCCACCAGCAGAGATCTGAGGGGGAACACTGAAGCTTTCTTT. This chain connects TRBV15 to TRBJ1-1; a weak D match, TRBD1 (5 bases). The CDR3 has 15 amino acids. Trimming took 0 bases from V and 1 from J, leaving 9 bases between them. Germline assignment: CDR1 LNHNV and CDR2 YYDKDF (reference sequence).

This clonotype was seen ten or more times. The V call is TRBV20-1, the J call TRBJ2-7; D remains unclear. Germline V gene sequence: CDR1 DFQATT, CDR2 SNEGSKA (reference sequence). V dropped 4 bases and J dropped 1 base, with 5 bases sitting between them. The CDR3 spans 11 residues. The CDR3 nucleotides read TGCAGTGCTACAGTATCCTACGAGCAGTACTTC. It is translated as CSATVSYEQYF.

The rearrangement uses TRBV11-3 and TRBJ2-7, with a weak D call TRBD1 (5 bases). The CDR3 has 13 residues. The germline V and J ends were trimmed by 5 bases and 0 bases, with 8 bases remaining between them. Germline V gene sequence: CDR1 SGHNT, CDR2 YENEEA. The CDR3 loop reads CASSRRDSYEQYF. As DNA, the CDR3 is TGTGCCAGCAGCCGCAGGGACTCCTACGAGCAGTACTTC.

This clonotype was recorded at least ten times. This rearrangement joins TRBV5-1 to TRBJ2-7; possibly TRBD1 for D (6 bases). Trimming removed 5 bases at V and 2 bases at J, with 14 bases between. The CDR3 extends over 14 amino acids. In germline, CDR1 is SGHRS, CDR2 YFSETQ. As DNA, the CDR3 is TGCGCCAGCAGTTCTCTCCGGACAGCCTACGAGCAGTACTTC. Amino acid sequence: CASSSLRTAYEQYF.

The rearrangement uses TRBV6-6 and TRBJ2-2; D is unclear. In germline, CDR1 is MNHNY, CDR2 SVGAGI (reference sequence). The CDR3 covers 12 residues. The V gene lost 2 bases and the J gene lost 6 bases, with 4 bases spanning the gap. DNA for the CDR3: TGTGCCAGCAGTTACCCCGCCGGGGAGCTGTTTTTT. It translates to CASSYPAGELFF.

The V and J genes are TRBV7-9 and TRBJ2-7; the match to TRBD1 covers 7 bases. Germline V gives CDR1 SEHNR, CDR2 FQNEAQ (reference sequence). The CDR3 length is 13 residues. The CDR3 DNA is TGTGCGACCGACAGGGTGAGCTCCTACGAGCAGTACTTC. It specifies CATDRVSSYEQYF.

The chain uses TRBV7-3 and TRBJ2-1, with TRBD2 identical over 8 bases. This CDR3 contains 14 residues. Trimming took 6 bases from V and 4 from J; bases not matched to a gene: 5. CDR1 SGHTA and CDR2 FQGTGA come from the germline V gene. Here the CDR3 reads CASRSAGEYNEQFF. As DNA, the CDR3 is TGTGCCAGCAGGTCAGCGGGAGAGTACAATGAGCAGTTCTTC.

The chain has TRBV11-2 and TRBJ2-7; 9 bases line up with TRBD1. The CDR3 sequence is 16 residues long. Germline CDR1 SGHAT, CDR2 FQNNGV. V trimming: 3 bases; J trimming: 1 base; junction bases outside the gene matches: 7. The CDR3 coding sequence is TGTGCCAGCAGCTTTAGCCCGGGACAGGGATCCTACGAGCAGTACTTC. It encodes CASSFSPGQGSYEQYF.